This T cell receptor beta chain was documented in a study of T cells in Graves' hyperthyroidism and ophthalmopathy. RNA transcripts were the template for amplifying TCR beta CDR3 regions. A set of HTBI primers served as the primers for a first-round RT-PCR of the TCR CDR3. MiXCR, run by TCRdb on the multiplex PCR reads, gives a single entry per CDR3 protein. The data contain approximately 480,000 distinct CDR3 sequences, about 20% of them singletons. This clonotype showed up many times. Trimming cost V 5 bases and J 0 bases, with 11 bases left between them. Germline loops: CDR1 MDHEN, CDR2 SYDVKM. The CDR3 covers 15 residues.

This TCR came from a young man with Graves' hyperthyroidism. The material sequenced was blood. V and J are TRBV28 and TRBJ1-5, with a weak D call TRBD1 (5 bases). This chain's CDR3 is CASSRQTISNQPQHF. In DNA form, the CDR3 reads TGTGCCAGCAGTCGACAGACAATTAGCAATCAGCCCCAGCATTTT.